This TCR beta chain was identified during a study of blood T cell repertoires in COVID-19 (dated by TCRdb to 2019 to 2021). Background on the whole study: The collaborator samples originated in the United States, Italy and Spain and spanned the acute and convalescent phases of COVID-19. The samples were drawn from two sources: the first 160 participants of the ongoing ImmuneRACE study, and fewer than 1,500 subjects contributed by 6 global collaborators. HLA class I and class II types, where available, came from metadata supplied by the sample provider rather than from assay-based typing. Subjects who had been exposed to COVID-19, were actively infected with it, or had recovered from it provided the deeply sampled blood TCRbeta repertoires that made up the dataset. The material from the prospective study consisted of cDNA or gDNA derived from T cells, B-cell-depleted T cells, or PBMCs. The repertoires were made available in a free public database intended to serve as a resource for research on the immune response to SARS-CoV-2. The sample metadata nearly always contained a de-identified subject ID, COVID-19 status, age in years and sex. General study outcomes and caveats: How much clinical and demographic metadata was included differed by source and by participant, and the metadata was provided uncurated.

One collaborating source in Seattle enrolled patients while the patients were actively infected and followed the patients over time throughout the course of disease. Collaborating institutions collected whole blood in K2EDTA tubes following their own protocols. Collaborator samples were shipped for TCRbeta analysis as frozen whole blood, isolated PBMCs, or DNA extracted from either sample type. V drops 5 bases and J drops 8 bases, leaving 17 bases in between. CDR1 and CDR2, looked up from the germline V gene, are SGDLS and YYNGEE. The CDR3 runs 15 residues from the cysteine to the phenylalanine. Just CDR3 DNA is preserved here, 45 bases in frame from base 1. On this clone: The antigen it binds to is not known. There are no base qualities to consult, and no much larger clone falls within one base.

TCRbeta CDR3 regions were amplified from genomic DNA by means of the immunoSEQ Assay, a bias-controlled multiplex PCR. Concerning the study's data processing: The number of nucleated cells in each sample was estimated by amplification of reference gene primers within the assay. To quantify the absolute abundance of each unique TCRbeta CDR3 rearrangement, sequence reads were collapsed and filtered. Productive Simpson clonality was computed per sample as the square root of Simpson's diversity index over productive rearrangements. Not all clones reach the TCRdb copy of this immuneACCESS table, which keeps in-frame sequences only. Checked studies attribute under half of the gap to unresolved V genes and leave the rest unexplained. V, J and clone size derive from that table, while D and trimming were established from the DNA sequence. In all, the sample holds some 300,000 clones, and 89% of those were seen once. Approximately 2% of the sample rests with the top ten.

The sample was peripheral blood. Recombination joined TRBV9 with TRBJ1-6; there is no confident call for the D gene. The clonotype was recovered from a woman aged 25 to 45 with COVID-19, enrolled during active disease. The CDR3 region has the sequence CASRAGGSPHSPLHF. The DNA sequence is TGTGCCAGCAGAGCGGGCGGATCCCCTCATTCACCCCTCCACTTT.